This entry lists 15 T cell receptor beta chains sequenced from one sample in a study of T cells in Graves' hyperthyroidism and ophthalmopathy (dated by TCRdb to between 2019 and 2020). Library method: multiplex PCR. Sequencing relied on an Illumina HiSeq 2000. The TCR beta CDR3 regions were amplified from RNA transcripts. The TCR CDR3 was subjected to a first round of RT-PCR using the HTBI primer set and the Qiagen OneStep RT-PCR kit. TCRdb passed the public sequencing reads through fastp at Q25 and MiXCR, retaining productive beta sequences. Entries that share a CDR3 protein sequence are merged under the most common genes and DNA. The table for this sample lists 200,000 to 300,000 distinct CDR3 sequences; about 16% of them were counted only once. The ten largest clones take up about 30% of the sample. Sample: blood. The receptors stem from a woman between 18 and 30 years old with Graves' ophthalmopathy.

The V call is TRBV6-1, the J call TRBJ2-7; a possible D gene is TRBD2 (6 bases). The CDR3 has 14 residues. V gave up 0 bases and J gave up 6 bases, with 12 bases separating them. Germline V gene data show CDR1 as MNHNS and CDR2 as SASEGT. CDR3 DNA: TGTGCCAGCAGTGAAGCTAGCGGTGATGGCGAGCAGTACTTC. Translation: CASSEASGDGEQYF.

This clonotype was recorded many times. This sequence joins TRBV5-8 and TRBJ1-1; TRBD1 is a possible D gene (5 bases). The V gene lost 4 bases and the J gene lost 8 bases, with 15 bases spanning the gap. The CDR3 runs 13 residues. Germline V gives CDR1 SGHTS, CDR2 YDEGEE. Written as DNA, the CDR3 is TGTGCCAGCAGCAAGGAGGGGTTAGGGGAAGCTTTCTTT. Protein: CASSKEGLGEAFF.

This clonotype appeared many times. This chain joins TRBV29-1 and TRBJ2-3; D might be TRBD2 (5 bases). V gave up 1 base and J gave up 0 bases, with 8 bases separating them. The length of the CDR3 is 14 residues. CDR1 and CDR2 (germline): SQVTM, ANQGSEA. The CDR3 protein is CSVEGRTSTDTQYF. CDR3 nucleotides: TGCAGCGTTGAAGGCAGGACTAGCACAGATACGCAGTATTTT.

This clonotype was seen at least ten times. This chain connects TRBV7-9 to TRBJ2-3; 9 bases map to TRBD2. Per germline, CDR1 SEHNR and CDR2 FQNEAQ (reference sequence). This CDR3 has 13 residues. V lost 0 bases and J lost 12; bases outside the gene matches: 4. The CDR3 protein is CASSLALAGTQYF. The CDR3 DNA follows: TGTGCCAGCAGCTTAGCGCTAGCGGGGACTCAGTATTTT.

The V gene is TRBV27, the J gene TRBJ1-4; TRBD1 agrees at 10 bases. J gave up 7 bases and V 8 bases, and 16 bases lay outside the gene matches. Germline V gene sequence: CDR1 MNHEY, CDR2 SMNVEV (reference sequence). The CDR3 is 17 amino acids. CDR3 in amino acids: CASSLRLPGTGVEKLFF. CDR3 nucleotides: TGTGCCAGCTCCCTGCGGCTACCCGGGACAGGGGTTGAAAAACTGTTTTTT.

This clonotype was detected ten times or more. The chain links TRBV20-1 to TRBJ1-6; perhaps TRBD1 as D (6 bases). The CDR3 extends over 15 amino acids. The germline V gene has CDR1 DFQATT and CDR2 SNEGSKA (reference sequence). Trimming shortened V by 3 bases and J by 1 base, and 10 bases separated the two germline ends. CDR3 amino acids: CSASGGASYNSPLHF. The CDR3 DNA sequence: TGCAGTGCTAGCGGGGGGGCTTCCTATAATTCACCCCTCCACTTT.

This clonotype has at least ten counts. CDR3 loop: CASRQIVAGGGQYF. Written as DNA, the CDR3 is TGTGCCAGCAGACAAATCGTAGCTGGGGGGGGGCAGTATTTT. V is TRBV6-1 and J is TRBJ2-3; 7 bases fit TRBD2. The CDR3 runs 14 residues. Germline V gene data show CDR1 as MNHNS and CDR2 as SASEGT. V shed 6 bases and J 11 bases; nucleotides not matched to a gene: 14.

This clonotype was counted ten times or more. The chain employs TRBV6-1 and TRBJ1-1; D is unclear. Germline values: CDR1 MNHNS, CDR2 SASEGT. Trimming removed 7 bases from V and 5 bases from J, with 11 bases in between. This CDR3 has 12 amino acids. The CDR3 DNA reads TGTGCCAGCAAACTTGGGGAGACTGAAGCTTTCTTT. Encoded protein: CASKLGETEAFF.

Ten or more counts support this clonotype. This sequence joins TRBV28 and TRBJ1-1; TRBD1 might be the D (6 bases). The CDR3 runs to 14 residues. V dropped 3 bases and J dropped 5 bases, with 13 bases sitting between them. Germline CDR1 MDHEN, CDR2 SYDVKM. The CDR3 region has the DNA TGTGCCAGCAGTTTTTCTACAGGGCGGACTGAAGCTTTCTTT. This encodes CASSFSTGRTEAFF.

This clonotype has a count of ten or more. The chain joins TRBV5-1 to TRBJ1-1; 10 bases are a match to TRBD1. CDR3 size: 15 residues. Germline V gene lookup returns CDR1 SGHRS and CDR2 YFSETQ. After removal of 6 bases from V and 5 bases from J, the junction contained 10 bases not matched to a gene. Here the CDR3 DNA reads TGCGCCAGCACTACTCGACAGGGGGCCTGGACTGAAGCTTTCTTT. Its protein is CASTTRQGAWTEAFF.

Ten or more counts support this clonotype. The J gene is TRBJ1-2, the V gene TRBV28; D possibly corresponds to TRBD1 (6 bases). V dropped 7 bases and J dropped 4 bases, with 22 bases sitting between them. The CDR3 has 16 residues. CDR1 MDHEN and CDR2 SYDVKM come from the germline V gene. The CDR3 here is CASIYREAEVTYGYTF. The CDR3 region has the DNA TGTGCCAGCATTTACAGGGAAGCGGAAGTAACCTATGGCTACACCTTC.

At least ten counts were recorded for this clonotype. The chain combines TRBV2 with TRBJ1-2, with D possibly TRBD1 on 5 matching bases. CDR1 SNHLY and CDR2 FYNNEI come from the germline V gene. This CDR3 has 14 amino acids. Trimming removed 6 bases from V and 0 bases from J, with 11 bases in between. DNA for the CDR3: TGTGCCAGCAGACGACAGAGCACTAACTATGGCTACACCTTC. It encodes CASRRQSTNYGYTF.

This clonotype was observed at least ten times. The V gene is TRBV27, the J gene TRBJ2-3, with D perhaps TRBD1 (6 bases). Trimming took 5 bases from V and 3 from J, leaving 18 bases between them. Germline V lookup: CDR1 MNHEY, CDR2 SMNVEV (reference sequence). The CDR3 is made up of 16 amino acids. As DNA, the CDR3 is TGTGCCAGCAGTCAGCTAGGGGGATTCGGAACAGATACGCAGTATTTT. Translating gives CASSQLGGFGTDTQYF.

This clonotype occurred many times. The chain has TRBV7-6 and TRBJ2-5; 9 nucleotides match TRBD2. V was clipped by 5 bases and J by 5 bases; unmatched bases: 9. The germline CDR1 and CDR2 sequences are SGHVS and FNYEAQ. The CDR3 runs 15 residues. This CDR3 is CASSILAGKGETQYF. For the CDR3, the DNA is TGTGCCAGCAGCATTCTAGCGGGGAAGGGGGAGACCCAGTACTTC.

This clonotype was detected many times. V gene TRBV10-3 combines with J gene TRBJ2-3; TRBD2 aligns across 15 bases. The CDR3 consists of 19 residues. The germline V gene has CDR1 ENHRY and CDR2 SYGVKD. V lost 6 bases to trimming and J lost 1 base; unmatched junction nucleotides: 11. CDR3 DNA sequence: TGTGCCATCAGCCGCCGGGGGACTAGCGGGGGGCCTCGCACAGATACGCAGTATTTT. It is translated as CAISRRGTSGGPRTDTQYF.